The rows below give T cell receptor beta chains drawn from one sample of a study of CD8+CD57+ T cells in acquired aplastic anemia. In TCRdb, the reads were re-called with MiXCR into one record per CDR3 protein. The data show under 200,000 distinct CDR3 sequences, about 50% seen once. The specimen sequenced was sorted CD4+, CD8+, or CD8+CD57+ T cells (not recorded which) from PBMCs. Source of these receptors: a human donor with aplastic anemia. Each CDR3 is given with its conserved first and last residue. Fields, in order: V gene, J gene, clone size, D gene, CDR3 DNA, CDR3 protein. The D gene is left open where the match is weak. The size field is filled for only some rows; it gives once, few, many or a size class.

V gene: TRBV2
J gene: TRBJ1-1
clone size: NA
D gene: TRBD1
CDR3 DNA: TGTGCCAGCAGGGACAGGGCATTTCGAGGCACTGAAGCTTTCTTT
CDR3 protein: CASRDRAFRGTEAFF

V gene: TRBV7-6
J gene: TRBJ2-3
clone size: NA
D gene: NA
CDR3 DNA: TGTGCCAGCAGCAGGGAAGGGGCCGCAGATACGCAGTATTTT
CDR3 protein: CASSREGAADTQYF

V gene: TRBV24-1
J gene: TRBJ2-2
clone size: once
D gene: NA
CDR3 DNA: TGTGCCACCCGTGCCTATTCAAACACCGGGGAGCTGTTTTTT
CDR3 protein: CATRAYSNTGELFF

V gene: TRBV3-1
J gene: TRBJ1-6
clone size: few
D gene: NA
CDR3 DNA: TGTGCCAGCAGTTCCGGCCGTGGGTCACCCCTCCACTTT
CDR3 protein: CASSSGRGSPLHF

V gene: TRBV7-9
J gene: TRBJ1-2
clone size: NA
D gene: NA
CDR3 DNA: TGTGCCAGCAGCTTACAGGGGAACTATGGCTACACCTTC
CDR3 protein: CASSLQGNYGYTF

V gene: TRBV20-1
J gene: TRBJ2-1
clone size: many
D gene: NA
CDR3 DNA: TGCAGTGCTGGGGAGGTACCTAACTACAATGAGCAGTTCTTC
CDR3 protein: CSAGEVPNYNEQFF

V gene: TRBV11-2
J gene: TRBJ1-2
clone size: many
D gene: NA
CDR3 DNA: TGTGCCAGCAGCTTAGAATGGACGGGCGCGACGGGCTACACCTTC
CDR3 protein: CASSLEWTGATGYTF

V gene: TRBV2
J gene: TRBJ2-7
clone size: NA
D gene: TRBD2
CDR3 DNA: TGTGCCAGCAGTGCCGAGCGGGAGGTCTCCTACGAGCAGTACTTC
CDR3 protein: CASSAEREVSYEQYF

V gene: TRBV5-5
J gene: TRBJ1-1
clone size: many
D gene: NA
CDR3 DNA: TGTGCCAGCAGCTTTTTTGTGGCGAACACTGAAGCTTTCTTT
CDR3 protein: CASSFFVANTEAFF

V gene: TRBV20-1
J gene: TRBJ2-3
clone size: many
D gene: NA
CDR3 DNA: TGCAGTGCTTGGGAGGAAAGCACAGATACGCAGTATTTT
CDR3 protein: CSAWEESTDTQYF

V gene: TRBV2
J gene: TRBJ1-5
clone size: NA
D gene: NA
CDR3 DNA: TGTGCCAGCAGTGGAGAGAGGGGAAATCAGCCCCAGCATTTT
CDR3 protein: CASSGERGNQPQHF

V gene: TRBV27
J gene: TRBJ1-1
clone size: NA
D gene: NA
CDR3 DNA: TGTGCCAGCAGTTTATTCATGGGAACTGAAACTTTCTTT
CDR3 protein: CASSLFMGTETFF

V gene: TRBV6-5
J gene: TRBJ1-2
clone size: NA
D gene: TRBD1
CDR3 DNA: TGTGCCAGCAGTTATGGACAGGGGGAAAGCTATGGCTACACCTTC
CDR3 protein: CASSYGQGESYGYTF

V gene: TRBV3-1
J gene: TRBJ1-2
clone size: many
D gene: NA
CDR3 DNA: TGTGCCAGCAGCCCGCACGGGACGGACTATGGCTACACCTTC
CDR3 protein: CASSPHGTDYGYTF

V gene: TRBV5-4
J gene: TRBJ2-3
clone size: many
D gene: NA
CDR3 DNA: TGTGCCAGCAGCTTGGGAGAGTCTCCTAGCACAGATACGCAGTATTTT
CDR3 protein: CASSLGESPSTDTQYF

V gene: TRBV30
J gene: TRBJ1-4
clone size: few
D gene: TRBD1
CDR3 DNA: TGTGCCTGGAGTGTACCGGGACAGGCAAATGAAAAACTGTTTTTT
CDR3 protein: CAWSVPGQANEKLFF

V gene: TRBV27
J gene: TRBJ1-6
clone size: few
D gene: NA
CDR3 DNA: TGTGCCAGCAGTTTATTTCGGGAAAATTCACCCCTCCACTTT
CDR3 protein: CASSLFRENSPLHF

V gene: TRBV20-1
J gene: TRBJ1-5
clone size: NA
D gene: NA
CDR3 DNA: TGCAGTGCTAGAGGGACCGAGGGGGAGCCCCAGCATTTT
CDR3 protein: CSARGTEGEPQHF

V gene: TRBV24-1
J gene: TRBJ2-1
clone size: few
D gene: NA
CDR3 DNA: TGTGCCACCAGTCCCACCAGTTCCTACAATGAGCAGTTCTTC
CDR3 protein: CATSPTSSYNEQFF

V gene: TRBV29-1
J gene: TRBJ2-5
clone size: NA
D gene: NA
CDR3 DNA: TGCAGCGTTGGGGGCAGGGGGGAGCAAGAGACCCAGTACTTC
CDR3 protein: CSVGGRGEQETQYF

V gene: TRBV29-1
J gene: TRBJ1-2
clone size: NA
D gene: TRBD1
CDR3 DNA: TGCAGCGTGGAATCCGGGACAGGGAGCGGCTACACCTTC
CDR3 protein: CSVESGTGSGYTF

V gene: TRBV6-1
J gene: TRBJ2-5
clone size: NA
D gene: NA
CDR3 DNA: TGTGCCAGCAAAGCGGGTCCGGAGACCCAGTACTTC
CDR3 protein: CASKAGPETQYF

V gene: TRBV5-1
J gene: TRBJ2-1
clone size: many
D gene: TRBD1
CDR3 DNA: TGCGCCAGCAGCTCGAACAACAGGGGCAATGAGCAGTTCTTC
CDR3 protein: CASSSNNRGNEQFF

V gene: TRBV3-1
J gene: TRBJ2-5
clone size: NA
D gene: TRBD2
CDR3 DNA: TGTGCCACCCGGGGAGGGTACCAAGAGACCCAGTACTTC
CDR3 protein: CATRGGYQETQYF

V gene: TRBV4-1
J gene: TRBJ2-6
clone size: once
D gene: TRBD2
CDR3 DNA: TGCGCCAGCAGCCGCCCTTACGGCGGGAGGGAGATCTCTGGGGCCAACGTCCTGACTTTC
CDR3 protein: CASSRPYGGREISGANVLTF

V gene: TRBV25-1
J gene: TRBJ2-5
clone size: NA
D gene: TRBD2
CDR3 DNA: TGTGCCAGCAGTGGGTCAGCGGGGGGCGTAAAAGAGACCCAGTACTTC
CDR3 protein: CASSGSAGGVKETQYF

V gene: TRBV3-1
J gene: TRBJ2-7
clone size: few
D gene: NA
CDR3 DNA: TGTGCCAGCAGCCCCGGACTAATCTACGAGCAGTACTTC
CDR3 protein: CASSPGLIYEQYF

V gene: TRBV7-6
J gene: TRBJ2-2
clone size: NA
D gene: TRBD2
CDR3 DNA: TGTGCCAGCAGTGAGGTGGCGGGGGCCGGGGAGCTGTTTTTT
CDR3 protein: CASSEVAGAGELFF

V gene: TRBV10-3
J gene: TRBJ1-3
clone size: NA
D gene: TRBD1
CDR3 DNA: TGTGCCACCGCGACAGGGAGCGGAAACACCATATATTTT
CDR3 protein: CATATGSGNTIYF

V gene: TRBV4-1
J gene: TRBJ1-1
clone size: NA
D gene: NA
CDR3 DNA: TGCGCCAGCAGCCAAGTAGGGGTTGAAGCTTTCTTT
CDR3 protein: CASSQVGVEAFF

V gene: TRBV7-2
J gene: TRBJ2-7
clone size: many
D gene: TRBD2
CDR3 DNA: TGTGCCAGCAGCCACGGGGGGTCCGAGCAGTACTTC
CDR3 protein: CASSHGGSEQYF

V gene: TRBV30
J gene: TRBJ2-1
clone size: NA
D gene: TRBD2
CDR3 DNA: TGTGCCTCTGAGACTAGCGGCTACAATGAGCAGTTCTTC
CDR3 protein: CASETSGYNEQFF

V gene: TRBV15
J gene: TRBJ2-7
clone size: many
D gene: NA
CDR3 DNA: TGTGCCACCAGCAGAGATTTCGGCTCTAACTACGAGCAGTACTTC
CDR3 protein: CATSRDFGSNYEQYF

V gene: TRBV2
J gene: TRBJ2-7
clone size: NA
D gene: TRBD2
CDR3 DNA: TGTGCCAGCAGCCCCAGGACTAGCGGGGGTTGGCAGTACTTC
CDR3 protein: CASSPRTSGGWQYF

V gene: TRBV10-3
J gene: TRBJ1-2
clone size: NA
D gene: NA
CDR3 DNA: TGTGCCATCAGTGAAAAGGGACCAAACTATGGCTACACCTTC
CDR3 protein: CAISEKGPNYGYTF